The entry that follows covers one T cell receptor (beta chain) sequence. The data are from a study of T cell changes during pregnancy in multiple sclerosis. The CDR3 length is 15 residues. Germline V gene lookup returns CDR1 SNHLY and CDR2 FYNNEI. V dropped 6 bases and J dropped 1 base, with 16 bases sitting between them. Only in-frame clones appear in the TCRdb table, and some are missing; sequencing was by immunoSEQ multiplex PCR. This sample yields about 83,000 clones, of which about 89% are seen a single time; 3.5% to 4% belongs to the top ten. The J gene is TRBJ2-7, the V gene TRBV2; D gene ambiguous. The sequencing here drew on PBMCs, taken in the first trimester of pregnancy. The source of this sequence is a female donor in good health, serving as a control in a pregnancy study. Some clones in this sample may be carry-over from other donors' samples. The CDR3, as DNA: TGTGCCAGCAGCCCCCCGGTCTCTAAGTCCTACGAGCAGTACTTC. As protein: CASSPPVSKSYEQYF.